This passage covers 22 T cell receptor beta chains from one sample sequenced in a study of cytomegalovirus exposure and HLA in healthy donors. Primers for the PCR totalled 60 Vbeta and 13 Jbeta. Clones were read by immunoSEQ multiplex PCR, and TCRdb kept only the in-frame ones, dropping some. The repertoire holds some 110,000 clones, approximately 76% seen once, with 15% to 20% in the top ten. Sequencing was done on a sample of PBMCs. The receptors here all came from a man aged 45-65 years in good health and CMV-seropositive.

The V gene is TRBV6-5, the J gene TRBJ2-7; D remains ambiguous. The CDR3 runs to 16 residues. Germline assignment: CDR1 MNHEY and CDR2 SVGAGI. Trimming took off 0 bases at V and 0 bases at J, with 12 bases between the two ends. The CDR3 coding sequence is TGTGCCAGCAGTTACTCTTTACGAACTCGCTCCTACGAGCAGTACTTC. Translated: CASSYSLRTRSYEQYF.

The chain employs TRBV28 and TRBJ1-3; the D is unclear. The CDR3 loop spans 16 amino acids. Trimming stripped 5 bases from V and 2 bases from J, with 16 bases between. Germline assignment: CDR1 MDHEN and CDR2 SYDVKM. Here the CDR3 DNA reads TGTGCCAGCAGTCCTGTCCCCCTGATAGCTGGAAACACCATATATTTT. Translated: CASSPVPLIAGNTIYF.

This clone was observed a handful of times. The chain carries TRBV11-2 and TRBJ2-1; D might be TRBD1 (5 bases). The CDR3 has 17 residues. CDR1 is SGHAT and CDR2 is FQNNGV in the germline V gene. V was cut by 5 bases and J by 4 bases, with 21 bases left in between. CDR3 in DNA: TGTGCCAGCAGCCCTAGGTCCTCAGGGATATATTACAATGAGCAGTTCTTC. Residues: CASSPRSSGIYYNEQFF.

The gene calls are TRBV2 and TRBJ1-5; TRBD1 matches 8 bases. Germline V gene lookup returns CDR1 SNHLY and CDR2 FYNNEI. This CDR3 region has 17 residues. Trimming at V came to 4 bases and at J to 0 bases, leaving 8 bases not matched to a gene. CDR3 nucleotides: TGTGCCAGCAGTGTTCAGGGGGCAGGGGTTAGCAATCAGCCCCAGCATTTT. It is translated as CASSVQGAGVSNQPQHF.

This clone was picked up one time. This chain uses TRBV6-1 with TRBJ2-2; 7 bases align to TRBD1. This CDR3 is 14 amino acids long. Trimming removed 6 bases from V and 4 bases from J; junction bases left unmatched: 5. Germline CDR1 and CDR2: MNHNS and SASEGT. The CDR3 reads CASRDRVGTGELFF. CDR3 nucleotides: TGTGCCAGCAGAGACAGGGTCGGCACCGGGGAGCTGTTTTTT.

This chain uses TRBV6-1 with TRBJ1-2, with TRBD1 matching 7 bases. V was clipped by 8 bases and J by 4 bases; unmatched bases: 7. Germline loops: CDR1 MNHNS, CDR2 SASEGT. CDR3 length equals 13 residues. The CDR3 here is CASRDSHLYGYTF. The CDR3 bases are TGTGCCAGCCGGGACAGTCATCTCTATGGCTACACCTTC.

The J gene is TRBJ1-2, the V gene TRBV5-4; tentative D call: TRBD1 (5 bases). Germline-derived CDR1 and CDR2 are SGHNT and YYREEE (reference sequence). This CDR3 contains 17 residues. V was pared by 4 bases and J by 1 base, with 20 bases between. The CDR3 is CASSPGGLQTLNYGYTF. The CDR3 DNA reads as TGTGCCAGCAGCCCGGGGGGGTTACAGACCCTTAACTATGGCTACACCTTC. The full variable domain, in which reference TRBV5-4 and TRBJ1-2 provide the parts outside the CDR3, is ETGVTQSPTHLIKTRGQQVTLRCSSQSGHNTVSWYQQALGQGPQFIFQYYREEENGRGNFPPRFSGLQFPNYSSELNVNALELDDSALYLCASSPGGLQTLNYGYTFGSGTRLTVV.

The chain uses TRBV7-8 and TRBJ1-6, with TRBD1 matching 7 bases. The V segment lost 4 bases and the J segment 7 bases; nucleotides outside the gene matches: 7. In germline, CDR1 is SGHVS, CDR2 FQNEAQ. The CDR3 is 15 amino acids. CDR3 residues: CASSSQTGKNSPLHF. The DNA for the CDR3 is TGTGCCAGCAGCTCTCAGACAGGGAAGAATTCACCCCTCCACTTT. Drawing the rest from reference TRBV7-8 and TRBJ1-6, the complete variable domain is GAGVSQSPRYKVAKRGQDVALRCDPISGHVSLFWYQQALGQGPEFLTYFQNEAQLDKSGLPSDRFFAERPEGSVSTLKIQRTQQEDSAVYLCASSSQTGKNSPLHFGNGTRLTVT.

The chain carries TRBV7-6 and TRBJ1-2; 10 bases map to TRBD1. Per the germline V gene, CDR1 is SGHVS and CDR2 is FNYEAQ. The J segment lost 3 bases and the V segment lost 5 bases, leaving 9 bases of the junction unmatched. The CDR3 runs to 16 residues. CDR3 amino acids: CASSRSGTGVDYGYTF. In DNA form, the CDR3 reads TGTGCCAGCAGCCGTTCCGGGACAGGGGTGGACTATGGCTACACCTTC.

The sample holds a few counts of this clone. The V gene is TRBV11-1, the J gene TRBJ2-5; perhaps TRBD1 as D (6 bases). The J call is doubtful: the DNA matches TRBJ2-7 better. The CDR3 totals 14 residues. Germline V gene sequence: CDR1 SGHAT, CDR2 FQDESV (reference sequence). The CDR3 nucleotides are TGTGCCAGCAGCCCCCCGACAGGTTCCTACGAGCAGTACTTC. Encoded protein: CASSPPTGSYEQYF.

The rearrangement joins TRBV18 to TRBJ2-2, with 9 bases fitting TRBD1. The CDR3 is 18 amino acids. J gave up 4 bases and V 5 bases, and 14 bases lay outside the gene matches. Germline CDR1 KGHSH, CDR2 LQKENI. For the CDR3, the DNA is TGTGCCAGCTCAAACGCCGCCCCTTGGACAGGGGCCACCGGGGAGCTGTTTTTT. This encodes CASSNAAPWTGATGELFF.

The rearrangement joins TRBV12-5 to TRBJ2-1; 7 bases agree with TRBD1. The germline gives CDR1 LGHNT, CDR2 FRNRAP. This CDR3 is 12 amino acids long. Germline trimming cut 5 bases from V and 8 bases from J; bases unmatched to any gene: 3. CDR3 coding DNA: TGTGCTAGTGGTCCACAGGGGCATGAGCAGTTCTTC. This sequence encodes CASGPQGHEQFF.

In DNA, the CDR3 is TGTGCCAGCAGCTTAGTTTGGACAGGGGGGACAGATACGCAGTATTTT. Its protein product is CASSLVWTGGTDTQYF. The chain uses TRBV7-9 and TRBJ2-3, with 10 bases matching TRBD1. The V and J ends lost 1 base and 3 bases, in that order; junction bases with no gene match: 4. The CDR3 runs 16 residues. The germline V gene has CDR1 SEHNR and CDR2 FQNEAQ (reference sequence).

The chain combines TRBV14 with TRBJ1-2; D call uncertain. Germline CDR1 reads SGHDN; CDR2 reads FVKESK. Deletions cut 5 bases from V and 4 bases from J, with 11 bases between. This CDR3 has 13 amino acids. Written as DNA, the CDR3 is TGTGCCAGCAGCGTCGATTTGCGCTATGGCTACACCTTC. Its translation is CASSVDLRYGYTF. Full variable domain (remainder filled in from reference TRBV14 and TRBJ1-2): EAGVTQFPSHSVIEKGQTVTLRCDPISGHDNLYWYRRVMGKEIKFLLHFVKESKQDESGMPNNRFLAERTGGTYSTLKVQPAELEDSGVYFCASSVDLRYGYTFGSGTRLTVV.

The chain couples TRBV28 to TRBJ2-7, with D possibly TRBD2 on 6 matching bases. Germline CDR1 MDHEN, CDR2 SYDVKM. The CDR3 covers 13 residues. V was cut by 8 bases and J by 0 bases, with 11 bases left in between. CDR3 loop: CASQPSVSYEQYF. The CDR3 DNA is TGTGCCAGCCAGCCTAGCGTCTCCTACGAGCAGTACTTC.

This chain joins TRBV19 and TRBJ2-7, with 14 positions matching TRBD2. With 5 bases clipped from V and 0 bases from J, the junction kept 3 bases outside the gene matches. The CDR3 spans 16 residues. Germline loops: CDR1 LNHDA, CDR2 SQIVND (reference sequence). The CDR3 loop reads CASSGGTSGSSYEQYF. CDR3 nucleotide sequence: TGTGCCAGTAGTGGGGGGACTAGCGGGAGCTCCTACGAGCAGTACTTC.

Remarks on this clone: The same CDR3 is also encoded by other DNA sequences in this sample. The chain combines TRBV5-1 with TRBJ2-3, with TRBD1 identical over 7 bases. V lost 4 bases, J lost 7 bases, and 6 bases stayed unmatched. This CDR3 is 13 amino acids long. Germline V gene data show CDR1 as SGHRS and CDR2 as YFSETQ. CDR3 in amino acids: CASSSRDSYTQYF. CDR3 nucleotide sequence: TGCGCCAGCAGCAGTCGGGACAGCTATACGCAGTATTTT.

The chain is built from TRBV10-3 and TRBJ2-4; TRBD2 agrees at 12 bases. The CDR3 covers 20 residues. Looked up from germline, CDR1 is ENHRY and CDR2 is SYGVKD. V trimming: 4 bases; J trimming: 5 bases; junction bases outside the gene matches: 18. CDR3 in DNA: TGTGCCATCAGTGGAGGCCCAGTCCTAGCGGGAGGGCCGGGTGAAAACATTCAGTACTTC. This encodes CAISGGPVLAGGPGENIQYF.

This chain joins TRBV6-5 and TRBJ1-5; no clear D. Deletions cut 6 bases from V and 4 bases from J, with 10 bases between. The CDR3 extends over 13 amino acids. The V gene's germline CDR1 is MNHEY and CDR2 SVGAGI. The CDR3 spells CASRTTMNQPQHF. The DNA of the CDR3 is TGTGCCAGCAGGACTACTATGAATCAGCCCCAGCATTTT.

This clone was seen a few times. The rearrangement joins TRBV4-1 to TRBJ2-7, with 7 bases aligning to TRBD2. From germline, CDR1 is MGHRA and CDR2 YSYEKL. V dropped 3 bases and J dropped 7; count of bases not matched to a gene: 6. This CDR3 has 13 residues. DNA for the CDR3: TGCGCCAGCAGCCAGGAGCGGGAAGGTGAGCAGTACTTC. Translated, it gives CASSQEREGEQYF.

This chain joins TRBV11-2 and TRBJ2-1, with D possibly matching TRBD2 (5 bases). The V and J ends lost 5 bases and 4 bases respectively, with 21 bases between them. CDR3 length equals 17 residues. The germline gives CDR1 SGHAT, CDR2 FQNNGV. The CDR3 sequence is CASSPSLGSGSYNEQFF. CDR3 nucleotides: TGTGCCAGCAGCCCCTCCCTGGGGAGTGGATCTTACAATGAGCAGTTCTTC.

This clone was observed a single time. The chain has TRBV15 and TRBJ2-1; 10 nucleotides align to TRBD1. The CDR3 extends over 15 amino acids. With 0 bases clipped from V and 6 bases from J, the junction kept 2 bases outside the gene matches. In germline, CDR1 is LNHNV, CDR2 YYDKDF (reference sequence). DNA of the CDR3: TGTGCCACCAGCAGAGATTGGACAGGGGGCAATGAGCAGTTCTTC. Amino acids: CATSRDWTGGNEQFF.